This T cell receptor beta chain stems from a study of lung T cells in sarcoidosis with Löfgren's syndrome. At the level of the study: Löfgren's syndrome patients were the main repertoire analysis focus. Study-level points and caveats: Paired TRAV12-1/TRBV2 TCRs showed CDR3 homology and preferential pairing. The most expanded V genes in Löfgren's patients were reportedly TRAV12-1 and TRBV2.

The germline V gene has CDR1 DFQATT and CDR2 SNEGSKA (reference sequence). V lost 2 bases and J 5 bases, leaving 13 bases between the germline ends. The CDR3 runs 14 residues. This clonotype was seen many times. The antigen remains unidentified. Each CDR3 protein gets one entry after TCRdb re-called the reads with MiXCR. The sample records tens of thousands of distinct CDR3 sequences, 21% being singletons. This TCR derives from a human donor with sarcoidosis (Löfgren's syndrome or another form), or a control subject (not recorded which). V gene TRBV20-1 combines with J gene TRBJ2-1; TRBD1 might be the D (6 bases). The sequenced material came from CD4+ T cells from PBMCs. The DNA for the CDR3 is TGCAGTGCTAGATCCCAGCACAGGGACAATGAGCAGTTCTTC. Its translation is CSARSQHRDNEQFF.